Listed here are 7 T cell receptor beta chains from one sample, sequenced in a study of blood T cell repertoires in COVID-19. Here immunoSEQ multiplex PCR was the method, and the copy in TCRdb shows in-frame clones only, minus some. The repertoire holds fewer than 400,000 clones, with approximately 89% as singletons. Sample: PBMCs or T cells enriched from blood (not recorded which). These receptors were collected from a woman aged 25 to 39 who had recovered from COVID-19.

J is TRBJ1-2 and V is TRBV6-2 or TRBV6-3; D remains ambiguous. Trimming shortened V by 6 bases and J by 1 base, and 9 bases separated the two germline ends. The CDR3 length is 13 residues. Germline V gene sequence: CDR1 MNHEY, CDR2 SVGEGT. The CDR3 region has the DNA TGTGCCAGCAGCCGCAGGATTAACTATGGCTACACCTTC. Protein product: CASSRRINYGYTF.

The V call is TRBV7-2, the J call TRBJ1-2; tentative D call: TRBD1 (5 bases). From germline, CDR1 is SGHTA and CDR2 FQGNSA. The CDR3 loop spans 15 amino acids. Trimming removed 4 bases from V and 2 bases from J, with 14 bases in between. In DNA, the CDR3 is TGTGCCAGCAGCTATGGACAAGGGTCGAACTATGGCTACACCTTC. Encoded protein: CASSYGQGSNYGYTF.

The chain's CDR3 is CASSEGEGNYEQYF. CDR3 nucleotides: TGTGCCAGCAGCGAAGGGGAGGGGAACTACGAGCAGTACTTC. This rearrangement joins TRBV4-2 to TRBJ2-7, with 7 bases identical to TRBD2. The CDR3 covers 14 residues. Germline trimming cut 5 bases from V and 3 bases from J; bases unmatched to any gene: 7. Germline V gene sequence: CDR1 LGHNA, CDR2 YNFKEQ.

The chain is built from TRBV5-6 and TRBJ1-6; no reliable D call. Trimming removed 3 bases from V and 10 bases from J, with 8 bases in between. CDR3 length: 12 residues. Looked up from germline, CDR1 is SGHDT and CDR2 is YYEEEE. CDR3 DNA: TGTGCCAGCAGCTCCGGGTGGTCACCCCTCCACTTT. Translated: CASSSGWSPLHF. Full variable domain (missing parts from reference TRBV5-6 and TRBJ1-6): DAGVTQSPTHLIKTRGQQVTLRCSPKSGHDTVSWYQQALGQGPQFIFQYYEEEERQRGNFPDRFSGHQFPNYSSELNVNALLLGDSALYLCASSSGWSPLHFGNGTRLTVT.

This clone has only one observation. Here the CDR3 reads CAISDRGGTGHHEQYF. The CDR3, as DNA: TGTGCCATCAGTGATCGAGGGGGGACAGGGCACCACGAGCAGTACTTC. The genes are TRBV10-3 and TRBJ2-7; 9 bases map to TRBD1. The germline V gene has CDR1 ENHRY and CDR2 SYGVKD. The CDR3 runs 16 residues. After removal of 3 bases from V and 5 bases from J, the junction contained 11 bases not matched to a gene.

This chain uses TRBV11-2 with TRBJ1-6; the D gene is possibly TRBD1 (5 bases). CDR1 SGHAT and CDR2 FQNNGV come from the germline V gene. There are 13 residues in the CDR3. Trimming left V 4 bases short and J 6 bases short, with 7 bases between. CDR3 residues: CASSWRGNSPLHF. The CDR3 nucleotides are TGTGCCAGCAGCTGGAGGGGTAATTCACCCCTCCACTTT.

CDR3 residues: CASSSGGENNSPLHF. The CDR3 region has the DNA TGCGCCAGCAGCTCTGGCGGGGAGAATAATTCACCCCTCCACTTT. This chain joins TRBV5-1 and TRBJ1-6; D is unresolved. CDR1 and CDR2 (germline): SGHRS, YFSETQ. CDR3 size: 15 residues. V lost 3 bases and J lost 5, with 12 bases in between.